This T cell receptor (beta chain) was retrieved from a study of shared clonotypes between healthy human individuals. Findings and limits, study-wide: Around 5% of naive CD4 clonotypes were common to several donors.

The V and J ends lost 0 bases and 5 bases respectively, with 10 bases between them. CDR1 is PRHDT, CDR2 FYEKMQ, per germline (reference sequence). This CDR3 contains 14 residues. Assay: immunoSEQ multiplex PCR; the TCRdb copy retains only in-frame clones and omits some. The sample consists of 110,000 or so clones, around 66% of them appearing once. This clone was seen only a few times. Its antigen is currently unknown. Other DNA sequences from this sample encode an identical CDR3 as well. The receptor's source is a woman in her twenties or thirties in good health. This chain connects TRBV13 to TRBJ1-2; D not certain. The material sequenced was memory CD8+ T cells sorted from blood. The subset: CD45RO+ cells pooled with CCR7-negative TemRA cells. The CDR3 sequence: CASSLGTGGYGYTF. Here the CDR3 DNA reads TGTGCCAGCAGCTTAGGGACGGGCGGTTATGGCTACACCTTC.